A selection of T cell receptor beta chains follows, all from one sample in a study of blood T cell repertoires in COVID-19. TCRdb keeps only in-frame clones here, not all; method: immunoSEQ multiplex PCR. The data hold about 110,000 clones, with about 88% observed a single time. Sequenced material: peripheral blood. The receptors were sampled from a human donor in a cohort sampled during active COVID-19. The CDR3 runs from the conserved cysteine through the conserved F or W.

>TRBV5-1
CASSAEREPYEQYF
>TRBV19
CASSTQTSGTYQETQYF
>TRBV29-1
CSVKRPEDIQYF
>TRBV5-1
CASSWTMTYGYTF
>TRBV7-9
CASSLALGLRKLDTQYF
>TRBV19
CASTPSRLAGGYTDTQYF
>TRBV7-3
CASSPKGAHTQYF
>TRBV18
CASSPRTGGYYTEAFF
>TRBV6-5
CASSLRQGIDGYTF
>TRBV5-1
CASSSSFGGDNEKLFF
>TRBV3-1/TRBV3-2
CASSQEGQGEGDTQYF
>TRBV30
CAWSHKGLAGNEQFF
>TRBV5-1
CASSLGATGAGGYTF
>TRBV7-8
CASRTTTGSYEQYF
>TRBV19
CASSVYRGGNTEAFF